This record covers a single T cell receptor (beta chain). Its antigen is currently not known. It has no much larger one-base neighbor in the sample; base qualities were not kept. The sequencer listed for this sample is Illumina HiSeq 1500. Clones were called with MiXCR by TCRdb after fastp trimmed the public reads at Q25, and only in-frame beta chains were retained. Each entry merges the rows of one CDR3 protein and shows their most common DNA and genes. The sample yields some 440,000 distinct CDR3 sequences; approximately 30% were counted once. Together, the top ten hold about 13% of the sample. Measured from the cysteine to the phenylalanine, the CDR3 is 14 residues long. Only CDR3 DNA is held: 42 bases, read in frame from base 1. V has 3 bases trimmed and J has 8 bases trimmed; junction bases matching no gene number 4. According to the germline V gene, CDR1 reads MNHNS and CDR2 reads SASEGT. This entry is derived from a study of T cell repertoires in cytomegalovirus infection (dated by TCRdb to between 2019 and 2020). About the investigation overall: Because public TCR beta signatures pointed to carriage of CMV infection together with the matching HLA type, the HLA type of each donor mattered for the analysis. Summary of the overall study and its limitations: In both this cohort and an independent cohort of some 370 donors, the cumulative frequency of public TCR beta family members distinguished carriers of CMV infection plus the relevant HLA type. The ex vivo response was dominated by HLA-C-restricted CMV-specific TCR beta clonotypes, which also provided the single most frequent clonotype in two of eight donors.

The source material was PBMCs. This TCR came from a human donor in good health (CMV status not recorded). Some clones in this sample may be carry-over from other donors' samples. Recombination joined TRBV6-1 with TRBJ1-6, with 7 middle bases fitting TRBD1. The DNA reads TGTGCCAGCAGTGACCGGGACAGTGATTCACCCCTCCACTTT. It is translated as CASSDRDSDSPLHF.